A single sample is the source of the 7 T cell receptor beta chains below, sequenced in a study of blood T cell repertoires in COVID-19. Data came from immunoSEQ multiplex PCR; TCRdb stores just in-frame clones and leaves some out. The data hold about 190,000 clones, with more than 60% observed a single time. The sequencing sample was made of peripheral blood. Receptor source: a man between 50 and 59 years old who had recovered from COVID-19.

The chain carries TRBV27 and TRBJ2-1; tentatively, D is TRBD2 (5 bases). The V end was cut by 3 bases, the J end by 9 bases, with 15 bases between. Germline V gene data show CDR1 as MNHEY and CDR2 as SMNVEV (reference sequence). The CDR3 loop spans 14 amino acids. This CDR3 reads CASSFGSQSLEQFF. The CDR3 DNA follows: TGTGCCAGCAGTTTTGGGAGCCAGAGTCTTGAGCAGTTCTTC.

This clone was observed once. The chain employs TRBV7-9 and TRBJ2-3; D possibly corresponds to TRBD2 (5 bases). Germline CDR1 and CDR2: SEHNR and FQNEAQ (reference sequence). There are 15 residues in the CDR3. Trimming stripped 3 bases from V and 1 base from J, with 11 bases between. The CDR3 DNA reads as TGTGCCAGCAGCTTCCCTGGGAGTGGCACAGATACGCAGTATTTT. As protein: CASSFPGSGTDTQYF.

In this sample, this clone turned up a few times. The rearrangement links TRBV19 to TRBJ2-1; tentatively, D is TRBD2 (6 bases). Germline lookup yields CDR1 LNHDA and CDR2 SQIVND (reference sequence). This CDR3 spans 14 amino acids. With 4 bases removed from V and 6 bases from J, the gap between germline ends came to 13 bases. CDR3 DNA: TGTGCCAGTAGTAGACGGGAGAGGTTCAATGAGCAGTTCTTC. It is translated as CASSRRERFNEQFF.

The chain is built from TRBV12-3 or TRBV12-4 and TRBJ1-1, with 8 bases fitting TRBD1. The CDR3 extends over 13 amino acids. The V gene end was trimmed by 6 bases and the J gene end by 7 bases; junction bases not matched to a gene: 7. The CDR3 DNA reads as TGTGCCAGCAGGCCCAGGGGGCTTGGTGAAGCTTTCTTT. Translating it yields CASRPRGLGEAFF.

The V and J genes are TRBV7-2 and TRBJ2-2; 7 bases map to TRBD2. V gave up 1 base and J gave up 1 base; unmatched junction bases: 6. The CDR3 contains 17 residues. In germline, CDR1 is SGHTA, CDR2 FQGNSA. The CDR3 DNA is TGTGCCAGCAGCTTAGATGGTCTAGCGGTGAACACCGGGGAGCTGTTTTTT. It codes for CASSLDGLAVNTGELFF.

The gene calls are TRBV4-3 and TRBJ1-5, with D uncertain. The germline V and J ends were trimmed by 0 bases and 0 bases, with 12 bases remaining between them. Germline V gene data show CDR1 as LGHNA and CDR2 as YSLEER. CDR3 length: 17 amino acids. The CDR3 region has the DNA TGCGCCAGCAGCCAAGATTTTTCCTTCCGTAGCAATCAGCCCCAGCATTTT. It yields the protein CASSQDFSFRSNQPQHF.

The J gene is TRBJ2-1, the V gene TRBV24-1; no reliable D call. V was cut by 6 bases and J by 7 bases, with 12 bases left in between. CDR1 KGHDR and CDR2 SFDVKD come from the germline V gene. The CDR3 sequence is 13 residues long. The CDR3 region has the DNA TGTGCCACCAGTCCGGCAGGAATGAATGAGCAGTTCTTC. It encodes CATSPAGMNEQFF.